Below, one T cell receptor beta chain is given with its context. The CDR3 contains 17 residues. V was pared by 6 bases and J by 0 bases, with 9 bases of the junction left unmatched. Germline CDR1 and CDR2: KGHSH and LQKENI. The data stem from a study of blood T cell repertoires in COVID-19. The wider study: Whether acute or convalescent, the COVID-19 samples came from the United States, Italy and Spain.

In the original processing: Reference gene primers were amplified, and this amplification served to estimate nucleated cell counts. TCRdb's table, derived via immunoSEQ multiplex PCR, lists solely in-frame clones and lacks some. The V and J calls and clone size are taken from that table; D and trimming were inferred from the DNA. Here the sample spans 300,000 to 400,000 clones, 80% to 90% being singletons. Sample: PBMCs or T cells enriched from blood (not recorded which). The rearrangement uses TRBV18 and TRBJ2-2; 8 bases are a match to TRBD1. The clonotype comes from a middle-aged woman with acute COVID-19. CDR3 DNA sequence: TGTGCCAGCTCCCCTAGGACAGGGCCTTCGAACACCGGGGAGCTGTTTTTT. It yields the protein CASSPRTGPSNTGELFF.